Here is one T cell receptor beta chain with its context. Profiled with immunoSEQ multiplex PCR; TCRdb holds only in-frame clones, not every one. The data contain some 200,000 clones, roughly 86% of them singletons. These data originate in a study of blood T cell repertoires in COVID-19. Study at large: Samples taken during acute and convalescent COVID-19 were collected in the United States, Italy and Spain.

This CDR3 contains 14 residues. The V gene's germline CDR1 is MDHEN and CDR2 SYDVKM. V lost 5 bases, J lost 4 bases, and 4 bases stayed unmatched. The genes are TRBV28 and TRBJ1-2; 10 nucleotides agree with TRBD1. The sample consisted of peripheral blood. The sequence was collected from a man aged 65 to 85 with acute or convalescent COVID-19. As DNA, the CDR3 is TGTGCCAGCAGTCCCGGGACAGGGGTCTATGGCTACACCTTC. Residues: CASSPGTGVYGYTF.